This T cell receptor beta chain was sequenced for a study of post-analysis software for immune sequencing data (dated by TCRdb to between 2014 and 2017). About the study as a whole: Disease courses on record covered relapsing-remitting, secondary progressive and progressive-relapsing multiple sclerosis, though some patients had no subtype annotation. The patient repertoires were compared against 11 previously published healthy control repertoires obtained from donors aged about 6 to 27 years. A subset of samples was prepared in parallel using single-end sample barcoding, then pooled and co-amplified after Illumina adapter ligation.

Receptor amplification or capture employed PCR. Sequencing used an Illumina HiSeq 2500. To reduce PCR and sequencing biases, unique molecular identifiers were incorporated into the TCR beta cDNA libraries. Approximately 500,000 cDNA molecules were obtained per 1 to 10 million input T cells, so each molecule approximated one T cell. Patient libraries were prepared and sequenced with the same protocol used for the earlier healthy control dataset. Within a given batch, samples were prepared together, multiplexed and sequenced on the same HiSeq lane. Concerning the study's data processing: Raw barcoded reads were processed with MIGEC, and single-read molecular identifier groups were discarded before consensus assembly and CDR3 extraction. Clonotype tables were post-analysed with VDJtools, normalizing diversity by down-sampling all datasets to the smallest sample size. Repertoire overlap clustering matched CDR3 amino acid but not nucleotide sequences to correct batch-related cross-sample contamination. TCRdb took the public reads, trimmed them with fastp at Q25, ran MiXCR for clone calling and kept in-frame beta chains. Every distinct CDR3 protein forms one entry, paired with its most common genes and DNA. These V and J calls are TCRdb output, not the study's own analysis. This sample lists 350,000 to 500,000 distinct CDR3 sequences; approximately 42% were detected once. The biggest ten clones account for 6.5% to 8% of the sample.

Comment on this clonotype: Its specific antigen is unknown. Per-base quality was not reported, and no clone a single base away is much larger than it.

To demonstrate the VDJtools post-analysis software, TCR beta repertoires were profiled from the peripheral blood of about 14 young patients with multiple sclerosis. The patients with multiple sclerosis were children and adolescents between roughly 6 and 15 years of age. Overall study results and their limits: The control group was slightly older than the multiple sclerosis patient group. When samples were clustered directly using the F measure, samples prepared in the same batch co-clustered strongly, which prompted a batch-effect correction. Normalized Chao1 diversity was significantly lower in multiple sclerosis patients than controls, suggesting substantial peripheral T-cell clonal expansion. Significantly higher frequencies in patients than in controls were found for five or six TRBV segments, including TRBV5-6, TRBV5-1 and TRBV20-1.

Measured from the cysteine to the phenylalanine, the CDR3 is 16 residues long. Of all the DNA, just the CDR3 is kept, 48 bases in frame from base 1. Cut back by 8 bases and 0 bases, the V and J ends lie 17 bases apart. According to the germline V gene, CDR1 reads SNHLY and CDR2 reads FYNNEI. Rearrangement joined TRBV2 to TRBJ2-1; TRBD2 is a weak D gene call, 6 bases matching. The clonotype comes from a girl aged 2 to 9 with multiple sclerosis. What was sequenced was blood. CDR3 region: CASLSISEGSYNEQFF. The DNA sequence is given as TGTGCCAGCTTGAGTATCTCGGAGGGCTCCTACAATGAGCAGTTCTTC.